This T cell receptor (beta chain) was sequenced during a study of T cells in Graves' hyperthyroidism and ophthalmopathy. The CDR3 runs to 14 residues. Germline V gene lookup returns CDR1 LGHNA and CDR2 YSLEER. V lost 1 base and J lost 2, with 7 bases in between. RNA transcripts served as the template for amplifying TCR beta CDR3 regions. With the HTBI primer set, the TCR CDR3 went through a first round of RT-PCR. One entry per CDR3 protein, called by TCRdb with MiXCR from the multiplex PCR reads. Among hundreds of thousands of distinct CDR3 sequences listed, 15% to 20% were seen once. Input material: blood. The TCR originated in a woman aged 60-75 years with Graves' ophthalmopathy. V is TRBV4-3 and J is TRBJ2-3, with D perhaps TRBD2 (6 bases). CDR3 loop: CASSQGGATDTQYF. CDR3 sequence (DNA): TGCGCCAGCAGCCAAGGCGGGGCCACAGATACGCAGTATTTT.